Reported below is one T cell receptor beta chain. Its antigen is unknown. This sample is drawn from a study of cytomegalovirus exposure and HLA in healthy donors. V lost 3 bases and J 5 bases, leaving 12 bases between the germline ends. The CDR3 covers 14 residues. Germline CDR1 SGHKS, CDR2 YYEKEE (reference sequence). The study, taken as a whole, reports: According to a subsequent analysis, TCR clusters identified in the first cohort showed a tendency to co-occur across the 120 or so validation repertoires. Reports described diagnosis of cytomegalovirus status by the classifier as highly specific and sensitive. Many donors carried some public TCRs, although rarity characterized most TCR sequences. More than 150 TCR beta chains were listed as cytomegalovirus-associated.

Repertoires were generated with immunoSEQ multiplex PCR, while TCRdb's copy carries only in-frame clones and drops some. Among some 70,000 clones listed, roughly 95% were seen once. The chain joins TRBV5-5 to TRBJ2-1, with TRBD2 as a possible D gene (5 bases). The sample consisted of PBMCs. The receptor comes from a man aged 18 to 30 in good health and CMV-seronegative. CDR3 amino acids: CASSSLREHNEQFF. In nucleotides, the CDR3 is TGTGCCAGCAGCTCATTGAGGGAACACAATGAGCAGTTCTTC.